This TCR beta chain was sequenced for a study of blood T cells in healthy people across ages. Points from the study as a whole: Leaving the PBMCs unsorted stopped any conclusive comparison of naive versus antigen-experienced cells.

This clonotype was seen repeatedly, ten times or more. What it binds is unknown. Mismatch with germline at one junction end may stem from a read error. Through a sample-barcoded 5' primer and a J-beta primer mix, a second PCR was run for roughly 7 to 12 cycles. Each cDNA molecule was tagged by a template-switch adaptor that had 12 random nucleotides. MiXCR, applied by TCRdb to the 5' RACE reads, yields one record per CDR3 protein. The sample includes around 1.5 million distinct CDR3 sequences, about 35% of them seen just once. The CDR3 runs 13 residues. Germline V CDR1 and CDR2: SGHRS, YFSETQ. Per-sample PBMC isolation yielded at least 6.5 million cells.

The TCR comes from a woman in her twenties or thirties in good health. The chain combines TRBV5-1 with TRBJ1-5, with D possibly being TRBD1 (5 bases). Sequenced input: blood. CDR3 loop: CASSLGPDQPQHF. The CDR3 DNA sequence: TGTGCCAGCAGCTTGGGGCCGGATCAGCCCCAGCATTTT.